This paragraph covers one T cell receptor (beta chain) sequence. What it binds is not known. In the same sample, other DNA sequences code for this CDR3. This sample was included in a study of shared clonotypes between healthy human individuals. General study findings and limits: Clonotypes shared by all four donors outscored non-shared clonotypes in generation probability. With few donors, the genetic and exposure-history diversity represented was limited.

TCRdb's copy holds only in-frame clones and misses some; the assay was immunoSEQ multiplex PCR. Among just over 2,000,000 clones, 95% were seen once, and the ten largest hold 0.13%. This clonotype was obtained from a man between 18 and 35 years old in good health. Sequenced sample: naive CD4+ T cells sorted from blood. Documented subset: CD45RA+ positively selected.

The DNA for the CDR3 is TGTGCCAGCTCACCAGGGCAGGGAAACCAGCCCCAGCATTTT. This sequence encodes CASSPGQGNQPQHF. The chain uses TRBV18 and TRBJ1-5, with D possibly TRBD1 on 5 matching bases. The CDR3 is 14 residues long. The V gene's germline CDR1 is KGHSH and CDR2 LQKENI. V was trimmed by 2 bases and J by 7 bases, leaving 12 bases between them.